This T cell receptor (beta chain) was sequenced in a study of beta chain features in type 1 diabetes. Study background: When patients were set against healthy donors, age, gender and cell yields were similar. General observations from the study: Patients with Type 1 diabetes showed moderately but significantly shorter TCRB CDR3s in all four CD4+ subsets.

This CDR3 is 16 amino acids long. Trimming cost V 0 bases and J 4 bases, with 13 bases left between them. CDR1 is KGHSH and CDR2 is LQKENI in the germline V gene. A remark on this clone: The antigen is unknown.

Every isolated RNA sample was fully reverse transcribed, so sequencing captured expressed TCRB transcripts. Method: immunoSEQ multiplex PCR; TCRdb's copy keeps in-frame clones and lacks some. The sample has 680,000 or so clones, roughly 12% seen once; the top ten hold 0.02% to 0.025%. Sequencing input: naive CD4+ T cells from blood. This rearrangement joins TRBV18 to TRBJ2-1, with D perhaps matching TRBD2 (5 bases). The receptor comes from a man younger than 35 with type 1 diabetes. The DNA of the CDR3 is TGTGCCAGCTCACCACCGATGGTGCGGGTTTACAATGAGCAGTTCTTC. It codes for CASSPPMVRVYNEQFF. Based on the CDR3 plus reference TRBV18 and TRBJ2-1, the full variable domain is NAGVMQNPRHLVRRRGQEARLRCSPMKGHSHVYWYRQLPEEGLKFMVYLQKENIIDESGMPKERFSAEFPKEGPSILRIQQVVRGDSAAYFCASSPPMVRVYNEQFFGPGTRLTVL.